The sequence of this T cell receptor beta chain was determined in a study of blood T cell repertoires in COVID-19. Overall study: Samples of COVID-19 (acute and convalescent) were obtained from the United States, Italy and Spain.

Clones were sequenced by immunoSEQ multiplex PCR, and TCRdb holds only the in-frame ones, with some missing. The sample records about 150,000 clones, around four fifths being singletons. The study recruited people aged about 18 to 90 years across roughly 23 US areas. Participants were placed into cohorts based on the clinical history they reported. The sample consisted of PBMCs or T cells enriched from blood (not recorded which). The TCR comes from a man in his sixties or seventies who had been exposed to COVID-19.

DNA of the CDR3: TGTGCCAGCAGCCCGGGACTAGCGGGAGTCGGGGCCAACGTCCTGACTTTC. This encodes CASSPGLAGVGANVLTF. The chain recombines TRBV5-6 with TRBJ2-6; 14 positions agree with TRBD2. CDR1 and CDR2 (germline): SGHDT, YYEEEE. J gave up 4 bases and V 4 bases, and 4 bases lay outside the gene matches. There are 17 residues in the CDR3.